One T cell receptor (beta chain) is described in this entry. Its antigen remains undetermined. Base qualities are not recorded, but no much larger clone differs from it by a single base. This sample is part of a study of cytomegalovirus exposure and HLA in healthy donors (dated by TCRdb to about 2017). Study-wide context: The 650 to 800 repertoires of the first cohort and the roughly 120 validation repertoires were produced on the same platform, according to a later analysis. A separate validation cohort of 90 to 150 different subjects was used in addition to the roughly 640-subject first cohort. The study combined high-throughput TCR immunosequencing, statistical association of individual TCRs with disease status, and machine learning to predict cytomegalovirus infection status. The study aimed to test whether signatures of past pathogen exposure could be identified by cataloging public T cell receptors. Findings and caveats that apply to the study as a whole: The study gave a list of some 150 TCR beta chains associated with cytomegalovirus. Most TCR sequences were observed very rarely across donors, whereas some public TCRs were present in many individuals. A few of the identified cytomegalovirus-associated TCR beta chains were confirmed in vitro to be specific for cytomegalovirus antigens. Cytomegalovirus status was reported to be diagnosed by the classifier with high specificity and sensitivity in both the original and validation cohorts. The authors suggested that the approach could potentially be generalized to other disease states and immunological phenotypes. A later analysis found that TCRs clustered in the first cohort also tended to co-occur in the 110 or so validation repertoires, with approximately 94% of cluster scores above 0. The validation cohort had no HLA typing available for a later analysis, so co-occurrence within that cohort was assessed over all 120 repertoires.

The donors were included in the validation cohort of 100 to 150 subjects, a group kept apart from the approximately 690-subject first cohort. The V end gives up 9 bases and the J end 14 bases, leaving 7 bases in the junction not matched to a gene. From a lookup of the germline V gene (reference sequence), CDR1 and CDR2 are LNHDA and SQIVND. CDR3 length: 11 amino acids, cysteine to phenylalanine. The DNA shown is the 33-base CDR3, in frame from base 1. The library was generated by the immunoSEQ multiplex PCR assay. On the study's bioinformatics: A statistical classification framework was built for diagnosing cytomegalovirus status from the catalog of TCR beta chain sequences. This immuneACCESS table, as held by TCRdb, lists in-frame sequences with V and J called but not all clones. Of the missing ones, under half trace to an unresolved V gene in checked studies; the others have no known cause. V, J and clone size were drawn from that table, and D and trimming were deduced from the DNA. The sample table holds about 47,000 clones, of which about 94% were seen once. Roughly 5.2% of the sample goes to the ten largest clones.

The TCR sequence derives from a man aged 18 to 29 in good health and CMV-seronegative. The sample taken for sequencing was PBMCs. Recombination linked TRBV19 to TRBJ1-4; 9 bases in the junction line up with TRBD1. The DNA sequence is TGTGCCAGCAGAACAGGGGGCACTCTGTTTTTT. It is translated as CASRTGGTLFF.